The 5 T cell receptor beta chains below all came from one sample that was sequenced in a study of blood T cell repertoires in COVID-19. Repertoires were generated with immunoSEQ multiplex PCR, while TCRdb's copy carries only in-frame clones and drops some. The profile covers around 200,000 clones, with 86% appearing a single time and 5% to 7% taken by the ten largest. Source material: PBMCs or T cells enriched from blood (not recorded which). Every receptor here comes from a middle-aged man with acute COVID-19.

V is TRBV19 and J is TRBJ2-7, with D unresolved. Trimming took off 8 bases at V and 0 bases at J, with 17 bases between the two ends. The CDR3 consists of 15 residues. Germline V CDR1 and CDR2: LNHDA, SQIVND (reference sequence). In DNA, the CDR3 is TGTGCCAGTGCCCTGGGTGGCGGAACCTCCTACGAGCAGTACTTC. Translation: CASALGGGTSYEQYF.

This rearrangement joins TRBV28 to TRBJ1-3; 7 nucleotides line up with TRBD1. CDR1 and CDR2 (germline): MDHEN, SYDVKM. The CDR3 runs 16 residues. V shed 2 bases, J shed 5 bases, and the junction held 9 bases outside the gene matches. In nucleotides, the CDR3 is TGTGCCAGCAGTTTAGCCCCCCGACAGGGCCGAAACACCATATATTTT. Its translation is CASSLAPRQGRNTIYF.

The chain couples TRBV18 to TRBJ2-7; 9 bases are shared with TRBD1. The CDR3 runs to 16 residues. CDR1 and CDR2 from the germline V gene are KGHSH and LQKENI. V shed 0 bases, J shed 5 bases, and the junction held 8 bases outside the gene matches. The CDR3 loop is CASSPPTSTGGNEQYF. The CDR3 bases are TGTGCCAGCTCACCACCCACTTCGACAGGGGGAAACGAGCAGTACTTC. The complete variable domain, with remaining parts taken from reference TRBV18 and TRBJ2-7, reads NAGVMQNPRHLVRRRGQEARLRCSPMKGHSHVYWYRQLPEEGLKFMVYLQKENIIDESGMPKERFSAEFPKEGPSILRIQQVVRGDSAAYFCASSPPTSTGGNEQYFGPGTRLTVT.

This chain's CDR3 is CASSLRGGGDEQFF. The CDR3 DNA sequence: TGTGCCAGCAGCTTGCGTGGCGGAGGGGATGAGCAGTTCTTC. This rearrangement joins TRBV7-3 to TRBJ2-1, with D perhaps matching TRBD2 (6 bases). This CDR3 has 14 residues. V was pared by 3 bases and J by 8 bases, with 14 bases between. Germline V lookup: CDR1 SGHTA, CDR2 FQGTGA. The full variable domain, with the rest looked up from reference TRBV7-3 and TRBJ2-1, is GAGVSQTPSNKVTEKGKYVELRCDPISGHTALYWYRQSLGQGPEFLIYFQGTGAADDSGLPNDRFFAVRPEGSVSTLKIQRTERGDSAVYLCASSLRGGGDEQFFGPGTRLTVL.

The V gene is TRBV27, the J gene TRBJ2-7, with 12 bases fitting TRBD1. Per germline, CDR1 MNHEY and CDR2 SMNVEV (reference sequence). V lost 5 bases to trimming and J lost 3 bases; unmatched junction nucleotides: 17. The length of the CDR3 is 19 residues. CDR3 bases: TGTGCCAGCAGTCCCCATTTGGGACAGGGGGCCTCAGCCATCTACGAGCAGTACTTC. It translates to CASSPHLGQGASAIYEQYF.